The present T cell receptor (beta chain) was sequenced within a study of siplizumab effects on memory and regulatory T cells. The CDR3 is made up of 15 amino acids. CDR1 is MNHEY, CDR2 SVGAGI, per germline. V shed 6 bases and J 4 bases; nucleotides not matched to a gene: 11. TCRdb keeps only in-frame clones here, not all; method: immunoSEQ multiplex PCR. The data show 65,000 to 90,000 clones, with around 93% seen just once and 4% to 5.5% held by the top ten. This sequence was found in a human donor in good health. This chain connects TRBV6-5 to TRBJ1-2; 7 nucleotides match TRBD1. Sequencing input: CD8+ T cells sorted from blood. In nucleotides, the CDR3 is TGTGCCAGCAGAGGCCCGACAGGGACGCTCTATGGCTACACCTTC. Residues: CASRGPTGTLYGYTF.